The T cell receptor beta chain described here comes from a study of CD8 T cells in ankylosing spondylitis. The junction had 4 bases not matched to a gene; V was cut back by 3 bases and J by 1 base. The CDR3 is 16 amino acids. The germline V gene has CDR1 KGHSH and CDR2 LQKENI. The sample holds a few counts of this clonotype. TCRdb used MiXCR to reprocess the 5' RACE reads, holding one entry per CDR3 protein. The table has under 450,000 distinct CDR3 sequences, approximately 22% seen once. The sequencing input was blood, either unsorted or a sorted T cell fraction (not recorded which). V gene TRBV18 combines with J gene TRBJ2-4, with 9 bases that match TRBD1. The TCR was taken from a male donor with ankylosing spondylitis or in good health (not recorded which). CDR3 DNA: TGTGCCAGCTCACCCGGACAGGGGTTGGCCAAAAACATTCAGTACTTC. Its translation is CASSPGQGLAKNIQYF.